This T cell receptor (beta chain) came from a study of cytomegalovirus exposure and HLA in healthy donors. Study background: Researchers found that approximately 77% of a few hundred genotyped donors fell within the Caucasian-associated ancestry cluster.

In its sample, this clone was seen a few times. No antigen is known for it. Study-wide findings and caveats: TCR beta V segments were, for the most part, productive about 87% or about 30% of the time in an earlier analysis. The authors later found most CMV-associated TCR beta chains appeared HLA-restricted. Sequences of the TCR beta chain were said to predict the HLA-A and HLA-B alleles of most subjects accurately.

Amplification used 60 Vbeta primers and 13 Jbeta primers. Produced via immunoSEQ multiplex PCR; TCRdb's table is partial and in-frame only. The sample shows 200,000 to 250,000 clones, roughly 70% of them seen only once. The CDR3 consists of 15 residues. V lost 2 bases, J lost 4 bases, and 11 bases lay in between. Germline CDR1 SNHLY, CDR2 FYNNEI. The V gene is TRBV2, the J gene TRBJ1-4; D unresolved. The TCR originated in a man aged 35 to 55 in good health and CMV-seropositive. Sequenced material: PBMCs. This chain's CDR3 is CASSERIFGNEKLFF. CDR3 sequence (DNA): TGTGCCAGCAGTGAACGCATATTCGGTAATGAAAAACTGTTTTTT. The full variable domain, completed using reference TRBV2 and TRBJ1-4, is EPEVTQTPSHQVTQMGQEVILRCVPISNHLYFYWYRQILGQKVEFLVSFYNNEISEKSEIFDDQFSVERPDGSNFTLKIRSTKLEDSAMYFCASSERIFGNEKLFFGSGTQLSVL.